These T cell receptor beta chains were read from a single sample in a study of control samples from healthy donors and cancer patients. Data came from immunoSEQ multiplex PCR; TCRdb stores just in-frame clones and leaves some out. Of 70,000 or so clones in the sample, approximately 80% were seen once. Sequenced input: blood. Receptors were obtained from a man aged 50 to 59 in good health. Each CDR3 is given with its conserved first and last residue. Each record gives: clone size, D gene, J gene, V gene, CDR3 DNA, CDR3 protein. D genes are given only for firm matches. Expanded clones get a size class; other rows say once, few or many, or leave the size out.

clone_size: -; d_call: -; j_call: TRBJ2-7; v_call: TRBV29-1; cdr3_nt: TGCAGCGTCGACGGACTCTGGGGAAGCTACGAGCAGTACTTC; cdr3_aa: CSVDGLWGSYEQYF
clone_size: -; d_call: TRBD1; j_call: TRBJ2-7; v_call: TRBV7-8; cdr3_nt: TGTGCCAGCAGCTTAGAAGGACAGGGGATGAACTACGAGCAGTACTTC; cdr3_aa: CASSLEGQGMNYEQYF
clone_size: -; d_call: -; j_call: TRBJ1-1; v_call: TRBV19; cdr3_nt: TGTGCCAGTAGTTTGAGGGTGAGTACTGAAGCTTTCTTT; cdr3_aa: CASSLRVSTEAFF
clone_size: -; d_call: TRBD1; j_call: TRBJ1-4; v_call: TRBV24-1; cdr3_nt: TGTGCCACCAGTGATTCCGGGACAGGGGGTAGGCAACTGTTTTTT; cdr3_aa: CATSDSGTGGRQLFF
clone_size: few; d_call: -; j_call: TRBJ1-4; v_call: TRBV3-1/TRBV3-2; cdr3_nt: TGTGCCAGCAGCCTCCAGAGCGGGTACGGGGAAAAACTGTTTTTT; cdr3_aa: CASSLQSGYGEKLFF
clone_size: -; d_call: TRBD2; j_call: TRBJ2-3; v_call: TRBV6-4; cdr3_nt: TGTGCCAGCAGTGACTCAAGCGGGGGCACAGATACGCAGTATTTT; cdr3_aa: CASSDSSGGTDTQYF
clone_size: -; d_call: -; j_call: TRBJ2-2; v_call: TRBV5-1; cdr3_nt: TGCGCCAGCAGCTATGACACCGGGGAGCTGTTTTTT; cdr3_aa: CASSYDTGELFF
clone_size: -; d_call: TRBD1; j_call: TRBJ1-6; v_call: TRBV20-1; cdr3_nt: TGCAGTGCTAGTTTCGGCAGGGGGCTGATTAGTTCACCCCTCCACTTT; cdr3_aa: CSASFGRGLISSPLHF
clone_size: few; d_call: -; j_call: TRBJ1-2; v_call: TRBV5-6; cdr3_nt: TGTGCCAGCAGCTTGACCTTGGACGGTGGCTACACCTTC; cdr3_aa: CASSLTLDGGYTF
clone_size: -; d_call: -; j_call: TRBJ2-5; v_call: TRBV19; cdr3_nt: TGTGCCAGTAGTATCATGGGATTCCAAGAGACCCAGTACTTC; cdr3_aa: CASSIMGFQETQYF
clone_size: -; d_call: -; j_call: TRBJ1-6; v_call: TRBV4-2; cdr3_nt: TGTGCCAGCAGCCAAGATAGTGGGACGGTAACGAATTCACCCCTCCACTTT; cdr3_aa: CASSQDSGTVTNSPLHF
clone_size: few; d_call: TRBD1; j_call: TRBJ2-7; v_call: TRBV12-3/TRBV12-4; cdr3_nt: TGTGCCAGCAGCCGGACAGGAGTCTACGAGCAGTACTTC; cdr3_aa: CASSRTGVYEQYF
clone_size: once; d_call: -; j_call: TRBJ1-6; v_call: TRBV12-3/TRBV12-4; cdr3_nt: TGTGCCAGCAATCCCAGTCTGGGATCACCCCTCCACTTT; cdr3_aa: CASNPSLGSPLHF
clone_size: once; d_call: -; j_call: TRBJ2-5; v_call: TRBV20-1; cdr3_nt: TGCAGTGCTTCCCAGGTGTCCCAGTACTTC; cdr3_aa: CSASQVSQYF
clone_size: -; d_call: -; j_call: TRBJ2-7; v_call: TRBV18; cdr3_nt: TGTGCCAGCTCACCGTGGGTCGGGGAGCAGTACTTC; cdr3_aa: CASSPWVGEQYF
clone_size: few; d_call: -; j_call: TRBJ2-7; v_call: TRBV12-3/TRBV12-4; cdr3_nt: TGTGCCAGCAGTCCTCTCTACGAGCAGTACTTC; cdr3_aa: CASSPLYEQYF
clone_size: -; d_call: TRBD2; j_call: TRBJ2-1; v_call: TRBV7-8; cdr3_nt: TGTGCCAGCAGCCCCCCTCGGCGGGAGGGCCTTAATGAGCAGTTCTTC; cdr3_aa: CASSPPRREGLNEQFF
clone_size: -; d_call: -; j_call: TRBJ1-5; v_call: TRBV6-5; cdr3_nt: TGTGCCAGCAGTTACATTGGGGGAAGCAATCAGCCCCAGCATTTT; cdr3_aa: CASSYIGGSNQPQHF
clone_size: -; d_call: TRBD1; j_call: TRBJ2-1; v_call: TRBV18; cdr3_nt: TGTGCCAGCTCATCTTTGACCGGGACAGGGGCCCCTGAGCAGTTCTTC; cdr3_aa: CASSSLTGTGAPEQFF
clone_size: -; d_call: TRBD2; j_call: TRBJ2-3; v_call: TRBV11-2; cdr3_nt: TGTGCCAGCAGCTTAGTGGGGGGGTACGGCACAGATACGCAGTATTTT; cdr3_aa: CASSLVGGYGTDTQYF
clone_size: -; d_call: -; j_call: TRBJ2-5; v_call: TRBV28; cdr3_nt: TGTGCCAGCGGGTTAGGACTATCCTTTGAGACCCAGTACTTC; cdr3_aa: CASGLGLSFETQYF
clone_size: -; d_call: TRBD2; j_call: TRBJ2-3; v_call: TRBV2; cdr3_nt: TGTGCCAGCAGTGCGCTAGCGGGAGGGAATGCGTATACGCAGTATTTT; cdr3_aa: CASSALAGGNAYTQYF
clone_size: -; d_call: -; j_call: TRBJ2-5; v_call: TRBV7-9; cdr3_nt: TGTGCCAGCAGCTTAGGTTTCAGGGGTTTCGGGGAGACCCAGTACTTC; cdr3_aa: CASSLGFRGFGETQYF
clone_size: -; d_call: -; j_call: TRBJ2-1; v_call: TRBV11-1; cdr3_nt: TGTGCCAGCAGCTTAGGCGTCCAGGGATTGTACAATGAGCAGTTCTTC; cdr3_aa: CASSLGVQGLYNEQFF
clone_size: once; d_call: -; j_call: TRBJ2-2; v_call: TRBV5-1; cdr3_nt: TGCGCCAGCAGCTTGGTTACTAGGAGCCGGGAGCTGTTTTTT; cdr3_aa: CASSLVTRSRELFF
clone_size: -; d_call: TRBD1; j_call: TRBJ1-1; v_call: TRBV5-1; cdr3_nt: TGCGCCAGCAGGCAACAGGGGTCAGACACTGAAGCTTTCTTT; cdr3_aa: CASRQQGSDTEAFF
clone_size: once; d_call: TRBD2; j_call: TRBJ2-1; v_call: TRBV3-1/TRBV3-2; cdr3_nt: TGTGCCAGCAGCTATTTAGCGGGGGGGCCCAATGAGCAGTTCTTC; cdr3_aa: CASSYLAGGPNEQFF
clone_size: -; d_call: -; j_call: TRBJ1-1; v_call: TRBV5-8; cdr3_nt: TGTGCCAGCAGATACTCAGGGCTGGCGAACACTGAAGCTTTCTTT; cdr3_aa: CASRYSGLANTEAFF
clone_size: -; d_call: -; j_call: TRBJ2-3; v_call: TRBV24-1; cdr3_nt: TGTGCCACCAGTGATTCGGCTCGGGATACGCAGTATTTT; cdr3_aa: CATSDSARDTQYF